This passage covers 29 T cell receptor beta chains from one sample sequenced in a study of blood T cell repertoires in COVID-19 (dated by TCRdb to about 2020). The library was obtained by the immunoSEQ multiplex PCR assay. Entries here come from immuneACCESS through TCRdb and include only in-frame sequences with V and J called. Some clones fail to appear in such tables; in the studies checked, an unresolved V gene covers under half of the shortfall, and the cause of the remainder is unknown. The sample records about 290,000 clones, around four fifths of which are singletons. The ten largest clones add up to around 3.7% of the sample. Sequencing input: peripheral blood. The source of these receptors is a woman aged 45 to 65 with active or convalescent COVID-19.

V is TRBV7-9 and J is TRBJ1-2; D gene uncertain. The CDR3 spans 14 residues. Trimming cost V 1 base and J 8 bases, with 14 bases left between them. The germline V gene has CDR1 SEHNR and CDR2 FQNEAQ (reference sequence). The CDR3 region is CASSLDSGNQGYTF. DNA of the CDR3: TGTGCCAGCAGCTTAGACTCCGGGAATCAAGGCTACACCTTC.

The CDR3: CASSQTRNTEAFF. In DNA form, the CDR3 reads TGCGCCAGCAGCCAAACGAGGAACACTGAAGCTTTCTTT. The V and J genes are TRBV4-1 and TRBJ1-1; D gene ambiguous. Germline CDR1 is MGHRA and CDR2 is YSYEKL. CDR3 length: 13 amino acids. The V gene lost 2 bases and the J gene lost 1 base, with 5 bases spanning the gap.

The chain carries TRBV6-2 or TRBV6-3 and TRBJ2-6; 9 nucleotides line up with TRBD1. Trimming took 6 bases from V and 3 from J; bases not matched to a gene: 12. CDR1 MNHEY and CDR2 SVGEGT come from the germline V gene. CDR3 length equals 18 residues. This CDR3 is CASSYSRGQGVGANVLTF. Here the CDR3 DNA reads TGTGCCAGCAGCTATTCACGGGGACAGGGAGTTGGGGCCAACGTCCTGACTTTC.

The chain uses TRBV29-1 and TRBJ1-1, with a possible D match to TRBD1 (5 bases). Germline CDR1 is SQVTM and CDR2 is ANQGSEA. This CDR3 is built from 14 residues. V dropped 4 bases and J dropped 3 bases, with 15 bases sitting between them. The CDR3 nucleotides read TGCAGCGTTGGGGGTGGGGCCACACACACTGAAGCTTTCTTT. It yields the protein CSVGGGATHTEAFF.

The chain is built from TRBV5-5 and TRBJ2-7, with 9 bases aligning to TRBD1. The CDR3 length is 15 residues. The V gene's germline CDR1 is SGHKS and CDR2 YYEKEE (reference sequence). Trimming at V came to 2 bases and at J to 4 bases, leaving 7 bases not matched to a gene. The CDR3 loop reads CASSLPGTGLYEQYF. For the CDR3, the DNA is TGTGCCAGCAGCTTACCCGGGACAGGGCTTTACGAGCAGTACTTC.

The V gene is TRBV7-2, the J gene TRBJ2-3; the match to TRBD2 covers 12 bases. This CDR3 is built from 17 residues. From germline, CDR1 is SGHTA and CDR2 FQGNSA. The ends lost 4 bases at V and 4 bases at J; junction bases unmatched: 9. The DNA of the CDR3 is TGTGCCAGCAGCTCTAGACTAGCGGGAGAGCCCGCAGATACGCAGTATTTT. This codes for CASSSRLAGEPADTQYF.

The gene calls are TRBV30 and TRBJ2-1, with D perhaps TRBD2 (6 bases). Trimming took 0 bases from V and 0 from J, leaving 12 bases between them. The V gene's germline CDR1 is GTSNPN and CDR2 SVGIG (reference sequence). CDR3 length: 16 amino acids. DNA of the CDR3: TGTGCCTGGAGTGTACGGTCCGGGAGCTCCTACAATGAGCAGTTCTTC. Translated: CAWSVRSGSSYNEQFF.

The chain carries TRBV7-2 and TRBJ2-7, with 13 positions matching TRBD2. Looked up from germline, CDR1 is SGHTA and CDR2 is FQGNSA. J gave up 3 bases and V 0 bases, and 2 bases lay outside the gene matches. The CDR3 is 16 residues long. The CDR3 is CASSLARTSGSYEQYF. For the CDR3, the DNA is TGTGCCAGCAGCTTAGCCCGGACTAGCGGGAGCTACGAGCAGTACTTC.

This clone was observed a handful of times. The rearrangement uses TRBV2 and TRBJ1-2; weak D call: TRBD1 (6 bases). Trimming left V 2 bases short and J 7 bases short, with 17 bases between. CDR3 size: 15 residues. CDR1 SNHLY and CDR2 FYNNEI come from the germline V gene. CDR3 amino acids: CASSEKRGGDSGYTF. DNA for the CDR3: TGTGCCAGCAGTGAAAAACGGGGGGGCGATAGTGGCTACACCTTC.

J is TRBJ1-1 and V is TRBV7-9, with D perhaps matching TRBD1 (6 bases). Trimming removed 2 bases from V and 6 bases from J, with 13 bases in between. Germline V gives CDR1 SEHNR, CDR2 FQNEAQ (reference sequence). The CDR3 has 14 residues. CDR3 sequence: CASSLNQGSSEAFF. The CDR3 nucleotides are TGTGCCAGCAGCTTAAACCAGGGGTCCTCTGAAGCTTTCTTT.

The chain has TRBV28 and TRBJ2-7, with 7 bases matching TRBD2. The CDR3 is made up of 15 amino acids. The junction had 7 bases not matched to a gene; V was cut back by 1 base and J by 4 bases. From germline, CDR1 is MDHEN and CDR2 SYDVKM. The CDR3 nucleotides read TGTGCCAGCAGTTTATCCCTAGCGGCTGGGTACGAGCAGTACTTC. Translated, it gives CASSLSLAAGYEQYF.

The chain is built from TRBV14 and TRBJ1-2, with D possibly being TRBD1 (5 bases). This CDR3 is 16 amino acids long. Germline CDR1 is SGHDN and CDR2 is FVKESK. Trimming shortened V by 2 bases and J by 2 bases, and 15 bases separated the two germline ends. The CDR3 DNA reads as TGTGCCAGCAGCCAATTATATGGACAAGGAAACTATGGCTACACCTTC. It yields the protein CASSQLYGQGNYGYTF.

The chain carries TRBV27 and TRBJ1-1; D might be TRBD1 (5 bases). In germline, CDR1 is MNHEY, CDR2 SMNVEV (reference sequence). This CDR3 has 15 amino acids. The ends were cut back, 5 bases at V and 5 bases at J, with 18 bases in the middle. CDR3 residues: CASSTWTGGATEAFF. CDR3 nucleotide sequence: TGTGCCAGCAGTACCTGGACGGGTGGGGCAACTGAAGCTTTCTTT.

In its sample, this clone was seen once. This chain connects TRBV19 to TRBJ1-1; tentatively, D is TRBD1 (5 bases). Trimming cost V 4 bases and J 3 bases, with 9 bases left between them. Per the germline V gene, CDR1 is LNHDA and CDR2 is SQIVND (reference sequence). The CDR3 extends over 13 amino acids. CDR3 region: CASSSREDTEAFF. CDR3 nucleotide sequence: TGTGCCAGTAGTAGCAGGGAGGACACTGAAGCTTTCTTT.

This chain links TRBV12-3 or TRBV12-4 with TRBJ2-1; no firm D call. The CDR3 is 11 amino acids. V shed 7 bases and J shed 6 bases, with 7 bases lying between them. CDR3 DNA: TGTGCCAGCACCGTCCGCAATGAGCAGTTCTTC. It encodes CASTVRNEQFF.

The chain joins TRBV6-5 to TRBJ2-1, with D possibly TRBD2 on 6 matching bases. CDR3 length: 15 residues. The germline CDR1 and CDR2 sequences are MNHEY and SVGAGI. V was pared by 3 bases and J by 0 bases, with 9 bases between. The chain's CDR3 is CASSYAGSSYNEQFF. Written as DNA, the CDR3 is TGTGCCAGCAGTTATGCGGGGAGCTCCTACAATGAGCAGTTCTTC.

The V and J genes are TRBV6-1 and TRBJ2-5; no clear D gene. Germline V gives CDR1 MNHNS, CDR2 SASEGT. This CDR3 comprises 12 residues. With 4 bases removed from V and 5 bases from J, the gap between germline ends came to 8 bases. The CDR3 spells CASSVLRETQYF. CDR3 bases: TGTGCCAGCAGTGTTCTCCGGGAGACCCAGTACTTC.

The chain couples TRBV4-1 to TRBJ2-3; weak D call: TRBD2 (7 bases). V shed 3 bases and J shed 3 bases, with 13 bases lying between them. Per germline, CDR1 MGHRA and CDR2 YSYEKL. CDR3 length: 15 residues. CDR3 in DNA: TGCGCCAGCAGCCAGAAGGGAGGGGGGACAGATACGCAGTATTTT. Its protein is CASSQKGGGTDTQYF.

In DNA form, the CDR3 reads TGTGCCTGGAGGCCTGATGGGACTAGCGGAAATCCCTACGAGCAGTACTTC. Protein product: CAWRPDGTSGNPYEQYF. The chain links TRBV30 to TRBJ2-7, with TRBD2 matching over 11 bases. Germline values: CDR1 GTSNPN, CDR2 SVGIG (reference sequence). V trimming: 3 bases; J trimming: 2 bases; junction bases outside the gene matches: 12. The CDR3 consists of 17 residues.

The sample holds many counts of this clone. The V call is TRBV28, the J call TRBJ2-7; D is unresolved. From germline, CDR1 is MDHEN and CDR2 SYDVKM. The CDR3 contains 15 residues. Trimming removed 8 bases from V and 0 bases from J, with 17 bases in between. The CDR3 DNA follows: TGTGCCAGCCGAGGCGCGGCTGAATCCTCCTACGAGCAGTACTTC. Protein product: CASRGAAESSYEQYF. Full variable domain (outside the CDR3, taken from reference TRBV28 and TRBJ2-7): DVKVTQSSRYLVKRTGEKVFLECVQDMDHENMFWYRQDPGLGLRLIYFSYDVKMKEKGDIPEGYSVSREKKERFSLILESASTNQTSMYLCASRGAAESSYEQYFGPGTRLTVT.

This chain connects TRBV3-1 (or the pseudogene TRBV3-2) to TRBJ1-3, with 11 bases lining up with TRBD1. This CDR3 comprises 15 residues. The germline CDR1 and CDR2 sequences are LGHDT and YNNKEL (reference sequence). Trimming at V came to 3 bases and at J to 4 bases, leaving 2 bases not matched to a gene. CDR3 sequence (DNA): TGTGCCAGCAGCCAGGACAGGGGGCGAGGAAACACCATATATTTT. Residues: CASSQDRGRGNTIYF.

The chain uses TRBV3-1 (or the pseudogene TRBV3-2) and TRBJ2-7; 9 positions match TRBD2. Trimming at V came to 1 base and at J to 2 bases, leaving 3 bases not matched to a gene. In germline, CDR1 is LGHDT, CDR2 YNNKEL (reference sequence). There are 15 residues in the CDR3. CDR3 region: CASSQVSGRPYEQYF. For the CDR3, the DNA is TGTGCCAGCAGCCAAGTAAGCGGGAGGCCCTACGAGCAGTACTTC.

The CDR3 sequence is CASTAAGRGGELFF. The DNA of the CDR3 is TGCGCCAGCACCGCAGCGGGGAGGGGCGGGGAGCTGTTTTTT. The V and J genes are TRBV5-1 and TRBJ2-2; TRBD2 aligns across 7 bases. There are 14 residues in the CDR3. CDR1 and CDR2 (germline): SGHRS, YFSETQ. V was pared by 6 bases and J by 7 bases, with 9 bases of the junction left unmatched.

The chain employs TRBV28 and TRBJ2-1, with D possibly matching TRBD2 (5 bases). Germline CDR1 reads MDHEN; CDR2 reads SYDVKM. CDR3 length: 15 residues. V was clipped by 6 bases and J by 5 bases, with 17 bases between them. For the CDR3, the DNA is TGTGCCAGCAGCCTTCTAACTAGTATGGACAATGAGCAGTTCTTC. Its protein product is CASSLLTSMDNEQFF.

The chain couples TRBV19 to TRBJ1-6; perhaps TRBD1 as D (5 bases). Germline V CDR1 and CDR2: LNHDA, SQIVND (reference sequence). CDR3 length: 15 residues. Trimming pared 2 bases from V and 10 bases from J, leaving 15 bases between. The CDR3 nucleotides read TGTGCCAGTAGTATATGGGCCAGGGCGGGATCACCCCTCCACTTT. This sequence encodes CASSIWARAGSPLHF.

This sequence joins TRBV28 and TRBJ1-1, with D maybe TRBD1 (5 bases). V was clipped by 1 base and J by 7 bases, with 16 bases between them. CDR3 length equals 15 residues. Germline values: CDR1 MDHEN, CDR2 SYDVKM. The CDR3 region is CASSLSEGWGSEAFF. The DNA of the CDR3 is TGTGCCAGCAGTTTATCGGAGGGGTGGGGCAGTGAAGCTTTCTTT.

The rearrangement links TRBV18 to TRBJ1-1; D is unclear. Germline V gene data show CDR1 as KGHSH and CDR2 as LQKENI. Between the trimmed V and J ends, which lost 5 bases and 0 bases, there was a span of 7 bases. The CDR3 extends over 13 amino acids. The CDR3 bases are TGTGCCAGCTCAGACCAGGTGAACACTGAAGCTTTCTTT. Translation: CASSDQVNTEAFF.

This rearrangement joins TRBV5-1 to TRBJ2-7, with D perhaps matching TRBD2 (5 bases). Germline V gives CDR1 SGHRS, CDR2 YFSETQ. The CDR3 totals 14 residues. V lost 5 bases to trimming and J lost 2 bases, with 14 bases between them. Here the CDR3 reads CASSRTAFAYEQYF. CDR3 DNA sequence: TGCGCCAGCAGTCGGACTGCTTTTGCCTACGAGCAGTACTTC.

This rearrangement joins TRBV28 to TRBJ2-3; TRBD2 aligns across 8 bases. V lost 4 bases, J lost 7 bases, and 16 bases stayed unmatched. The CDR3 has 17 residues. CDR1 is MDHEN and CDR2 is SYDVKM in the germline V gene. The CDR3: CASSSLGWRGDPNTQYF. In nucleotides, the CDR3 is TGTGCCAGCAGTTCATTGGGGTGGCGGGGGGATCCAAATACGCAGTATTTT.